This T cell receptor beta chain emerged from a study of graft-versus-host responses after intestinal transplantation. Study at large: The transplants performed in recipients were multivisceral, liver-intestinal, or isolated intestinal. The study gave all recipients anti-thymocyte globulin induction, then tacrolimus and steroids for two to three years. General study findings and limits: Patients with graft-donor T cell macrochimerism had high graft-versus-host to host-versus-graft clonal ratios in allografts.

Graft specimens yielded both intraepithelial and lamina propria lymphocytes. The CDR3 is 17 amino acids. CDR1 MDHEN and CDR2 SYDVKM come from the germline V gene. Trimming removed 4 bases from V and 5 bases from J; junction bases left unmatched: 16. Some clones are missing from TCRdb's copy, which holds only in-frame ones; the method was immunoSEQ multiplex PCR. The data contain under 5,500 clones, 77% of them singletons. Details on this clone: The antigen is not known.

Sequences were derived from ileum tissue, sampled 9 days after transplant. The chain carries TRBV28 and TRBJ1-1; the match to TRBD1 covers 7 bases. The sequence came from a human patient who received an intestinal transplant, so some T cells may come from the graft donor. The CDR3: CASSYPGGKGIKTEAFF. CDR3 bases: TGTGCCAGCAGTTATCCAGGGGGTAAGGGGATTAAGACTGAAGCTTTCTTT.